These T cell receptor beta chains were read from a single sample in a study of blood T cell repertoires in COVID-19. Profiled with immunoSEQ multiplex PCR; TCRdb holds only in-frame clones, not every one. The data contain 350,000 to 450,000 clones, 85% of them singletons. The sample was peripheral blood. These receptors originate from a woman aged 18-29 years with acute or convalescent COVID-19. Each CDR3 is given with its conserved first and last residue. A D gene is named only where the DNA matches it firmly. Not all rows give a size; the values are once, few, many and, for expanded clones, a class.

>TRBV6-5|once|TRBJ1-4|NA
TGTGCCAGCAGTTGGGAGCTTAATGAAAAACTGTTTTTT
CASSWELNEKLFF
>TRBV19|few|TRBJ2-3|NA
TGTGCCAGTAGTGCCAACAGGGTCTTGCCAGATACGCAGTATTTT
CASSANRVLPDTQYF
>TRBV5-1|NA|TRBJ2-7|NA
TGCGCCAGCAGCGCGGGTCCCTCCGAGCAGTACTTC
CASSAGPSEQYF
>TRBV7-3|NA|TRBJ1-1|NA
TGTGCCAGCAGCTTAACGGGTCAGGGTTCCGTCGCTTTCTTT
CASSLTGQGSVAFF
>TRBV15|NA|TRBJ1-5|NA
TGTGCCACCAGCCTCCCCCCAGGGAGGAGCAATCAGCCCCAGCATTTT
CATSLPPGRSNQPQHF
>TRBV6-6|NA|TRBJ2-7|TRBD1
TGTGCCAGCAGCATACGGCGGACAGGGGGTTTC
CASSIRRTGGF
>TRBV6-1|NA|TRBJ1-2|TRBD1
TGTGCCAGCAGTGAACCTACAGGGGCCTGGGGCTACACCTTC
CASSEPTGAWGYTF
>TRBV7-8|NA|TRBJ2-4|TRBD2
TGTGCCAGCAGCTTTCTAGCGGGAGGCGAAAACATTCAGTACTTC
CASSFLAGGENIQYF
>TRBV7-2|NA|TRBJ1-1|NA
TGTGCCAGCAGCTTAGCGCGGGGGAACACTGAAGCTTTCTTT
CASSLARGNTEAFF
>TRBV5-1|NA|TRBJ1-4|NA
TGCGCCAGCAGCTTGGTTCTCGGGAGGGGAGGAAATGAAAAACTGTTTTTT
CASSLVLGRGGNEKLFF
>TRBV4-2|NA|TRBJ1-3|NA
TGTGCCAGCAGCCAAGATGAGAGAGCTGGAAACACCATATATTTT
CASSQDERAGNTIYF
>TRBV20-1|NA|TRBJ1-1|NA
TGCAGTGCTAGTAAACAGCCGCCTGAAGCTTTCTTT
CSASKQPPEAFF
>TRBV2|once|TRBJ1-1|TRBD1
TGTGCCAGCAGTGAGGACAGGACGAGAACCTTGAACACTGAAGCTTTCTTT
CASSEDRTRTLNTEAFF
>TRBV24-1|NA|TRBJ1-2|NA
TGTGCCACCAGTGATTCGGACACCATCTATGGCTACACCTTC
CATSDSDTIYGYTF
>TRBV7-9|NA|TRBJ2-1|TRBD2
TGTGCCAGCAGCTTTGGCGGGAGGAAAGGTGAGCAGTTCTTC
CASSFGGRKGEQFF
>TRBV11-1|many|TRBJ2-4|NA
TGTGCCAGCAGCCCTCGGCCAGGGGAAGCCATTCAGTACTTC
CASSPRPGEAIQYF